The 29 T cell receptor beta chains below come from one sample, sequenced in a study of cytomegalovirus exposure and HLA in healthy donors. The study ran its PCR with 60 Vbeta and 13 Jbeta primers. The assay was immunoSEQ multiplex PCR, and TCRdb's table has in-frame clones only and misses some. The sample carries fewer than 150,000 clones, 65% to 80% recorded once. Sample: PBMCs. The receptors here all came from a man aged 35-49 years in good health and CMV-seronegative.

The chain combines TRBV7-2 with TRBJ1-5; D remains ambiguous. Per germline, CDR1 SGHTA and CDR2 FQGNSA. The CDR3 is 15 amino acids. Trimming shortened V by 2 bases and J by 0 bases, and 8 bases separated the two germline ends. The DNA for the CDR3 is TGTGCCAGCAGCTTAAACCCTAATAGCAATCAGCCCCAGCATTTT. The encoded protein is CASSLNPNSNQPQHF.

There are a few counts of this clone. The J gene is TRBJ2-1, the V gene TRBV9; TRBD2 matches at 8 bases. Germline lookup yields CDR1 SGDLS and CDR2 YYNGEE. The V and J ends lost 6 bases and 5 bases, in that order; junction bases with no gene match: 16. The CDR3 is 17 amino acids. CDR3 residues: CASTRYGGANLHNEQFF. CDR3 nucleotides: TGTGCCAGCACTAGATACGGGGGGGCCAACCTCCACAATGAGCAGTTCTTC.

J is TRBJ2-7 and V is TRBV27, with 7 bases matching TRBD1. From germline, CDR1 is MNHEY and CDR2 SMNVEV (reference sequence). The CDR3 runs to 17 residues. J was trimmed by 0 bases and V by 4 bases; bases with no gene match: 12. CDR3 coding DNA: TGTGCCAGCAGTTCCCAACTCCGGACAGGAAGCTCCTACGAGCAGTACTTC. Translating it yields CASSSQLRTGSSYEQYF.

This chain connects TRBV18 to TRBJ1-4, with 9 nucleotides matching TRBD1. The junction had 4 bases not matched to a gene; V was cut back by 1 base and J by 4 bases. The CDR3 contains 16 residues. Germline loops: CDR1 KGHSH, CDR2 LQKENI. The CDR3, as DNA: TGTGCCAGCTCACCACGACAGGGGGGGGATAATGAAAAACTGTTTTTT. Residues: CASSPRQGGDNEKLFF.

This chain uses TRBV28 with TRBJ2-7; tentative D call: TRBD1 (6 bases). CDR1 is MDHEN, CDR2 SYDVKM, per germline. Trimming cost V 6 bases and J 7 bases, with 28 bases left between them. The CDR3 runs to 17 residues. The CDR3 region is CASSTPRGAGEVREQYF. In DNA, the CDR3 is TGTGCCAGCAGCACCCCTCGGGGAGCAGGGGAAGTCCGGGAGCAGTACTTC.

The chain joins TRBV30 to TRBJ1-1; D possibly corresponds to TRBD1 (5 bases). The germline gives CDR1 GTSNPN, CDR2 SVGIG (reference sequence). The CDR3 loop spans 13 amino acids. V was pared by 0 bases and J by 7 bases, with 12 bases between. This CDR3 is CAWSVVGADEAFF. The CDR3 bases are TGTGCCTGGAGTGTGGTTGGGGCGGATGAAGCTTTCTTT.

V is TRBV10-3 and J is TRBJ1-1; D perhaps matches TRBD1 (6 bases). Germline values: CDR1 ENHRY, CDR2 SYGVKD. V gave up 10 bases and J gave up 0 bases, with 15 bases separating them. The CDR3 is 14 residues long. CDR3 protein: CATKAGTLNTEAFF. The CDR3 bases are TGTGCCACTAAAGCCGGGACATTGAACACTGAAGCTTTCTTT.

The gene calls are TRBV7-9 and TRBJ1-2, with D possibly being TRBD1 (6 bases). The CDR3 has 16 residues. Germline values: CDR1 SEHNR, CDR2 FQNEAQ (reference sequence). V shed 0 bases and J shed 4 bases, with 15 bases lying between them. The chain's CDR3 is CASSLAEVRGTYGYTF. The CDR3 DNA sequence: TGTGCCAGCAGCTTAGCTGAGGTCAGGGGCACCTATGGCTACACCTTC.

This clone was seen just once. V usage is TRBV28 and J usage is TRBJ2-7; 8 bases are shared with TRBD2. Germline V CDR1 and CDR2: MDHEN, SYDVKM. CDR3 size: 12 residues. V gave up 11 bases and J gave up 0 bases; unmatched junction bases: 3. CDR3 nucleotides: TGTGCCTCGCGGGGGGACTCCTACGAGCAGTACTTC. Protein product: CASRGDSYEQYF.

The rearrangement joins TRBV19 to TRBJ2-5, with 9 bases aligning to TRBD1. The ends lost 2 bases at V and 2 bases at J; junction bases unmatched: 3. Germline CDR1 LNHDA, CDR2 SQIVND (reference sequence). CDR3 length: 15 residues. The CDR3 DNA is TGTGCCAGTAGTATAAACAGGGGGCTTCAAGAGACCCAGTACTTC. It specifies CASSINRGLQETQYF.

The gene calls are TRBV5-1 and TRBJ2-3; a possible D gene is TRBD2 (5 bases). The length of the CDR3 is 13 residues. Trimming cost V 2 bases and J 5 bases, with 9 bases left between them. Germline CDR1 reads SGHRS; CDR2 reads YFSETQ. CDR3 amino acids: CASSFLGGDTQYF. The CDR3 DNA reads as TGCGCCAGCAGCTTCCTAGGAGGAGATACGCAGTATTTT.

V usage is TRBV6-5 and J usage is TRBJ2-7; 9 bases map to TRBD1. The CDR3 contains 15 residues. V shed 6 bases and J 5 bases; nucleotides not matched to a gene: 11. Germline V gene lookup returns CDR1 MNHEY and CDR2 SVGAGI. CDR3 protein: CASSRPADRGHEQYF. CDR3 nucleotides: TGTGCCAGCAGCCGACCCGCGGACAGGGGACACGAGCAGTACTTC.

This clone occurred once. J is TRBJ2-1 and V is TRBV27, with D possibly being TRBD2 (6 bases). The length of the CDR3 is 14 residues. The V gene lost 7 bases and the J gene lost 6 bases, with 16 bases spanning the gap. Per germline, CDR1 MNHEY and CDR2 SMNVEV (reference sequence). The CDR3 spells CASTQRARFNEQFF. The CDR3 nucleotides are TGTGCCAGCACGCAGCGGGCCAGGTTCAATGAGCAGTTCTTC.

The rearrangement joins TRBV11-2 to TRBJ2-7, with 12 nucleotides matching TRBD1. Germline V gene data show CDR1 as SGHAT and CDR2 as FQNNGV. This CDR3 is built from 15 residues. V lost 5 bases, J lost 6 bases, and 8 bases stayed unmatched. In DNA form, the CDR3 reads TGTGCCAGCAGCCAACCGGGACAGGGGGCGGGCGAGCAGTACTTC. Translation gives CASSQPGQGAGEQYF.

The chain's CDR3 is CASSYPDRQETQYF. CDR3 coding DNA: TGTGCCAGCAGCTACCCGGACAGGCAAGAGACCCAGTACTTC. The chain uses TRBV13 and TRBJ2-5, with 7 bases aligning to TRBD1. The CDR3 consists of 14 residues. V dropped 4 bases and J dropped 2; count of bases not matched to a gene: 4. In germline, CDR1 is PRHDT, CDR2 FYEKMQ (reference sequence). The whole variable domain, filled in from reference TRBV13 and TRBJ2-5, reads AAGVIQSPRHLIKEKRETATLKCYPIPRHDTVYWYQQGPGQDPQFLISFYEKMQSDKGSIPDRFSAQQFSDYHSELNMSSLELGDSALYFCASSYPDRQETQYFGPGTRLLVL.

This clone was counted once. The chain combines TRBV5-8 with TRBJ1-1; 11 bases map to TRBD1. Germline trimming cut 6 bases from V and 0 bases from J; bases unmatched to any gene: 10. The CDR3 is made up of 17 amino acids. The germline V gene has CDR1 SGHTS and CDR2 YDEGEE. The CDR3 here is CASNQGTGGGMNTEAFF. In nucleotides, the CDR3 is TGTGCCAGCAACCAAGGGACAGGGGGGGGGATGAACACTGAAGCTTTCTTT. Full variable domain (remainder filled in from reference TRBV5-8 and TRBJ1-1): EAGVTQSPTHLIKTRGQQATLRCSPISGHTSVYWYQQALGLGLQFLLWYDEGEERNRGNFPPRFSGRQFPNYSSELNVNALELEDSALYLCASNQGTGGGMNTEAFFGQGTRLTVV.

For the CDR3, the DNA is TGTGCCAGCAGCCCCGGACTAGTGATAGATACGCAGTATTTT. This codes for CASSPGLVIDTQYF. The chain is built from TRBV7-7 and TRBJ2-3; 7 nucleotides match TRBD2. Germline V CDR1 and CDR2: SSHAT, FNYEAQ (reference sequence). The V gene end was trimmed by 5 bases and the J gene end by 5 bases; junction bases not matched to a gene: 7. The CDR3 spans 14 residues.

The chain combines TRBV11-1 with TRBJ2-7, with 8 bases identical to TRBD2. CDR1 SGHAT and CDR2 FQDESV come from the germline V gene (reference sequence). The CDR3 covers 15 residues. With 1 base clipped from V and 0 bases from J, the junction kept 2 bases outside the gene matches. The CDR3: CASSLESGGSYEQYF. The CDR3, as DNA: TGTGCCAGCAGCTTAGAGAGCGGGGGCTCCTACGAGCAGTACTTC. The full variable domain, in which reference TRBV11-1 and TRBJ2-7 provide the parts outside the CDR3, is EAEVAQSPRYKITEKSQAVAFWCDPISGHATLYWYRQILGQGPELLVQFQDESVVDDSQLPKDRFSAERLKGVDSTLKIQPAELGDSAMYLCASSLESGGSYEQYFGPGTRLTVT.

The gene calls are TRBV6-6 and TRBJ2-1, with 7 bases that match TRBD1. Germline loops: CDR1 MNHNY, CDR2 SVGAGI (reference sequence). The CDR3 loop spans 14 amino acids. The junction had 7 bases not matched to a gene; V was cut back by 6 bases and J by 5 bases. The CDR3 nucleotides read TGTGCCAGCAGCCTCCCGGGACAGAACAATGAGCAGTTCTTC. Its protein product is CASSLPGQNNEQFF.

The chain links TRBV14 to TRBJ1-5, with 7 bases fitting TRBD1. The CDR3 is 15 amino acids. CDR1 SGHDN and CDR2 FVKESK come from the germline V gene. The trim removed 1 base at V and 5 bases at J, leaving 5 bases unmatched. Here the CDR3 DNA reads TGTGCCAGCAGCCAAGGACAGGGCGGCGATCAGCCCCAGCATTTT. Protein sequence: CASSQGQGGDQPQHF.

The chain carries TRBV28 and TRBJ2-7; D might be TRBD2 (6 bases). The CDR3 covers 14 residues. CDR1 is MDHEN, CDR2 SYDVKM, per germline. Trimming took off 3 bases at V and 4 bases at J, with 13 bases between the two ends. The CDR3 is CASSFAGAGYEQYF. CDR3 nucleotide sequence: TGTGCCAGCAGTTTTGCCGGGGCGGGGTACGAGCAGTACTTC.

A single count supports this clone. The rearrangement joins TRBV9 to TRBJ2-3; TRBD2 aligns across 10 bases. The CDR3 length is 14 residues. Per the germline V gene, CDR1 is SGDLS and CDR2 is YYNGEE. Unmatched junction bases numbered 6, after V lost 7 bases and J lost 4 bases. As DNA, the CDR3 is TGTGCCAGCGCCCTAGCGGGGGAGGCAGATACGCAGTATTTT. Amino acids: CASALAGEADTQYF. Together with reference TRBV9 and TRBJ2-3, the CDR3 gives the full variable domain: DSGVTQTPKHLITATGQRVTLRCSPRSGDLSVYWYQQSLDQGLQFLIQYYNGEERAKGNILERFSAQQFPDLHSELNLSSLELGDSALYFCASALAGEADTQYFGPGTRLTVL.

The CDR3 nucleotides are TGTGCCAGCAGCCAAGTCAGGGCGGACAGTTACACCTTC. Residues: CASSQVRADSYTF. The genes are TRBV7-2 and TRBJ1-2; the D gene is possibly TRBD1 (6 bases). Trimming took off 5 bases at V and 11 bases at J, with 18 bases between the two ends. CDR1 is SGHTA, CDR2 FQGNSA, per germline. The CDR3 contains 13 residues.

J is TRBJ2-5 and V is TRBV25-1; TRBD2 might be the D (6 bases). V lost 4 bases and J lost 5, with 14 bases in between. This CDR3 is 14 amino acids long. CDR1 is MGHDK, CDR2 SYGVNS, per germline. The CDR3 coding sequence is TGTGCCAGCAGTGTCTGGGGTGCGGGGGAGACCCAGTACTTC. Its translation: CASSVWGAGETQYF.

The chain is built from TRBV6-6 and TRBJ2-7; D unclear. Trimming removed 6 bases from V and 1 base from J, with 4 bases in between. The CDR3 extends over 11 amino acids. The V gene's germline CDR1 is MNHNY and CDR2 SVGAGI (reference sequence). As DNA, the CDR3 is TGTGCCAGCAGCCAGTCCTACGAGCAGTACTTC. It encodes CASSQSYEQYF.

This rearrangement joins TRBV14 to TRBJ1-1; possible D gene TRBD1, 6 bases. The germline CDR1 and CDR2 sequences are SGHDN and FVKESK. This CDR3 contains 14 residues. Between the trimmed V and J ends, which lost 3 bases and 3 bases, there was a span of 11 bases. This CDR3 reads CASSHGQFDTEAFF. The DNA of the CDR3 is TGTGCCAGCAGCCACGGACAGTTTGACACTGAAGCTTTCTTT. Complete variable domain (other parts from reference TRBV14 and TRBJ1-1): EAGVTQFPSHSVIEKGQTVTLRCDPISGHDNLYWYRRVMGKEIKFLLHFVKESKQDESGMPNNRFLAERTGGTYSTLKVQPAELEDSGVYFCASSHGQFDTEAFFGQGTRLTVV.

The sample holds one count of this clone. The chain employs TRBV30 and TRBJ2-2; 9 positions match TRBD2. There are 16 residues in the CDR3. J gave up 6 bases and V 2 bases, and 10 bases lay outside the gene matches. Germline-derived CDR1 and CDR2 are GTSNPN and SVGIG (reference sequence). The CDR3 bases are TGTGCCTGGAGTACGGGGGGCGGGAGGGCCGCCGGGGAGCTGTTTTTT. It translates to CAWSTGGGRAAGELFF.

This clone was picked up one time. This chain uses TRBV6-5 with TRBJ2-5; perhaps TRBD1 as D (6 bases). V was pared by 0 bases and J by 0 bases, with 11 bases between. Germline V gives CDR1 MNHEY, CDR2 SVGAGI. The length of the CDR3 is 16 residues. This CDR3 is CASSYSPSGDQETQYF. CDR3 nucleotides: TGTGCCAGCAGTTACTCCCCCTCAGGGGACCAAGAGACCCAGTACTTC.

V and J are TRBV7-8 and TRBJ2-7, with a tentative D call TRBD2 (5 bases). Germline CDR1 SGHVS, CDR2 FQNEAQ. The CDR3 is 11 amino acids. Between the trimmed V and J ends, which lost 5 bases and 7 bases, there was a span of 9 bases. The CDR3 is CASSARGEQYF. As DNA, the CDR3 is TGTGCCAGCAGCGCCCGGGGTGAGCAGTACTTC.